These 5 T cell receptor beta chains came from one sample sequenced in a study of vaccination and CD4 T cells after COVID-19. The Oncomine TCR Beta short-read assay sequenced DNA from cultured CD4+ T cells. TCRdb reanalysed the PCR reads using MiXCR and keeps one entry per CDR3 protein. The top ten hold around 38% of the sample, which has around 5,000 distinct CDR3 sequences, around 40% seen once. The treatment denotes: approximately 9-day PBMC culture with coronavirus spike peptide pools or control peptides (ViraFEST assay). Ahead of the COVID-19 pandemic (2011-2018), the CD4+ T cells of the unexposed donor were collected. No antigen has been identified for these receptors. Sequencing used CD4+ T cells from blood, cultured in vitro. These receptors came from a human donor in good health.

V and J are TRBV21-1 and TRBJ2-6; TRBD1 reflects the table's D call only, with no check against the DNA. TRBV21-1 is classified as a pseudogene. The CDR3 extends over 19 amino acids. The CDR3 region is CASSNHSDGVPTGANVLTF. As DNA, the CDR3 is TGTGCCAGCAGCAATCATTCGGACGGCGTCCCTACTGGGGCCAACGTCCTGACTTTC.

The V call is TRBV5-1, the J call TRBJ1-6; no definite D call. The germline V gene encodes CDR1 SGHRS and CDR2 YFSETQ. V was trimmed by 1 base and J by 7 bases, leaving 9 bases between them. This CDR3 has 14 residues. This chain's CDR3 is CASSLTGMNSPLHF. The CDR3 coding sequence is TGCGCCAGCAGCTTGACTGGTATGAATTCACCCCTCCACTTT.

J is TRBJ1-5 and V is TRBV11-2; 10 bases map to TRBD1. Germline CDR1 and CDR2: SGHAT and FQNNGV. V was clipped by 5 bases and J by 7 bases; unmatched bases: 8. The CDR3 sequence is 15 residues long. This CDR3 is CASSPQGQGNQPQHF. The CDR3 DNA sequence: TGTGCCAGCAGCCCTCAGGGACAGGGGAACCAGCCCCAGCATTTT.

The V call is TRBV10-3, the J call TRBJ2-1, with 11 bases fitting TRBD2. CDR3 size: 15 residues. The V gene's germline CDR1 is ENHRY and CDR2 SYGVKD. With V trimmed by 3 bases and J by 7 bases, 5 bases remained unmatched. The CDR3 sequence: CAISESTSGKNEQFF. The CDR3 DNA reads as TGTGCCATCAGTGAATCGACTAGCGGGAAGAATGAGCAGTTCTTC.

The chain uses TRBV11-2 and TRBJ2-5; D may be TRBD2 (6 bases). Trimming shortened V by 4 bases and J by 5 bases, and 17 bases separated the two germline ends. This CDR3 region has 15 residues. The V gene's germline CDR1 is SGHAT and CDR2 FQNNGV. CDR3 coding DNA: TGTGCCAGCAGCTATAGCAATGGGGAGGTTGAGACCCAGTACTTC. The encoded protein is CASSYSNGEVETQYF.